The T cell receptor (beta chain) under discussion was sequenced for a study of CD8 T cells in Susac syndrome. CDR3 length: 13 residues. The V end lost 5 bases, the J end lost 0 bases, and 8 bases lay between the germline ends. Germline V gene lookup returns CDR1 SGHVS and CDR2 FQNEAQ. The sample holds a few counts of this clonotype. Random hexamers were used to reverse transcribe an amount of roughly 0.5 to 1 ug RNA. MiXCR, run by TCRdb on the immunoSEQ multiplex PCR reads, gives a single entry per CDR3 protein. The repertoire consists of 95,000 to 150,000 distinct CDR3 sequences, with 94% occurring once and the leading ten covering just over 0.095%.

Sequencing input: CD4+ T cells from PBMCs. This TCR came from a human donor in good health. The chain joins TRBV7-8 to TRBJ2-7; D is uncertain. CDR3 bases: TGTGCCAGCAGCCCTCGGGCCTCCTACGAGCAGTACTTC. Amino acid sequence: CASSPRASYEQYF.